Below, one T cell receptor (beta chain) is given with its context. These data are taken from a study of OX40 agonist ivuxolimab in advanced cancers. Assay: immunoSEQ multiplex PCR; the TCRdb copy retains only in-frame clones and omits some. The data show over 45,000 clones, roughly 83% seen once. Patients were ruled out by autoimmune disease history or systemic immunosuppression. Germline V gives CDR1 MNHEY, CDR2 SVGAGI. V was shortened by 5 bases and J by 4 bases, with 11 bases between the two germline ends. CDR3 size: 13 residues. The TCR originated in an adult with an advanced solid tumor such as melanoma, head and neck, liver or kidney cancer. The rearrangement links TRBV6-5 to TRBJ1-2, with a possible D match to TRBD1 (6 bases). The sequences come from CD4+ or CD8+ T cells sorted from blood, collected in a trial of the OX40 agonist ivuxolimab. CDR3 nucleotides: TGTGCCAGCAGTCCCCAGGGGACCTATGGCTACACCTTC. Residues: CASSPQGTYGYTF.